The 7 T cell receptor beta chains below come from one sample, sequenced in a study of blood T cell repertoires in COVID-19. Here immunoSEQ multiplex PCR was the method, and the copy in TCRdb shows in-frame clones only, minus some. The table has over 80,000 clones, about 87% seen once. The sequenced sample consisted of peripheral blood. The receptors originated from a human donor in a cohort sampled during active COVID-19.

The V gene is TRBV6-7, the J gene TRBJ2-5; 8 nucleotides line up with TRBD1. TRBV6-7 counts as an open reading frame of uncertain function. V was pared by 4 bases and J by 3 bases, with 10 bases of the junction left unmatched. There are 16 residues in the CDR3. For the CDR3, the DNA is TGTGCCAGCAGTTTCGCTCGGGACAGGAGGGAAGAGACCCAGTACTTC. It specifies CASSFARDRREETQYF.

The J gene is TRBJ1-3, the V gene TRBV4-1, with D hard to call. The CDR3 sequence is 15 residues long. The germline V gene encodes CDR1 MGHRA and CDR2 YSYEKL. The V end was cut by 3 bases, the J end by 6 bases, with 15 bases between. The CDR3 region has the DNA TGCGCCAGCAGCCACCCTAACGGCGGGGAAAACACCATATATTTT. Translating it yields CASSHPNGGENTIYF.

The V gene is TRBV11-1, the J gene TRBJ2-7, with 10 bases fitting TRBD1. The germline gives CDR1 SGHAT, CDR2 FQDESV (reference sequence). J was trimmed by 3 bases and V by 5 bases; bases with no gene match: 7. The CDR3 is made up of 15 amino acids. The CDR3 spells CASSTTGTGDYEQYF. CDR3 sequence (DNA): TGTGCCAGCAGCACCACCGGGACAGGGGACTACGAGCAGTACTTC. The full variable domain, with the rest looked up from reference TRBV11-1 and TRBJ2-7, is EAEVAQSPRYKITEKSQAVAFWCDPISGHATLYWYRQILGQGPELLVQFQDESVVDDSQLPKDRFSAERLKGVDSTLKIQPAELGDSAMYLCASSTTGTGDYEQYFGPGTRLTVT.

J is TRBJ2-3 and V is TRBV6-4; TRBD2 aligns across 8 bases. The CDR3 has 17 residues. CDR1 and CDR2 from the germline V gene are MRHNA and SNTAGT. V dropped 0 bases and J dropped 3; count of bases not matched to a gene: 8. The CDR3: CASSDSTSGSGTDTQYF. The CDR3 DNA reads TGTGCCAGCAGTGACTCGACGAGCGGGAGTGGGACAGATACGCAGTATTTT.

This clone was observed a single time. The chain links TRBV19 to TRBJ2-7; 12 positions agree with TRBD1. The germline V gene has CDR1 LNHDA and CDR2 SQIVND (reference sequence). Germline trimming cut 10 bases from V and 5 bases from J; bases unmatched to any gene: 15. This CDR3 has 16 amino acids. Here the CDR3 reads CATSVEGQGAIDEQYF. The CDR3, as DNA: TGTGCCACTTCGGTTGAGGGACAGGGGGCGATCGACGAGCAGTACTTC.

The genes are TRBV19 and TRBJ1-1; TRBD1 aligns across 7 bases. J gave up 0 bases and V 7 bases, and 5 bases lay outside the gene matches. Germline CDR1 LNHDA, CDR2 SQIVND (reference sequence). The CDR3 has 14 amino acids. The CDR3 region is CASNQGGLNTEAFF. Written as DNA, the CDR3 is TGTGCCAGTAATCAGGGGGGATTGAACACTGAAGCTTTCTTT. The full variable domain, its missing parts supplied by reference TRBV19 and TRBJ1-1, is DGGITQSPKYLFRKEGQNVTLSCEQNLNHDAMYWYRQDPGQGLRLIYYSQIVNDFQKGDIAEGYSVSREKKESFPLTVTSAQKNPTAFYLCASNQGGLNTEAFFGQGTRLTVV.

V and J are TRBV4-1 and TRBJ2-1; no clear D gene. CDR1 is MGHRA and CDR2 is YSYEKL in the germline V gene. Between the trimmed V and J ends, which lost 4 bases and 7 bases, there was a span of 17 bases. This CDR3 has 15 amino acids. CDR3 in DNA: TGCGCCAGCAGCCGCGATCCCATAGTACGTAATGAGCAGTTCTTC. It specifies CASSRDPIVRNEQFF.